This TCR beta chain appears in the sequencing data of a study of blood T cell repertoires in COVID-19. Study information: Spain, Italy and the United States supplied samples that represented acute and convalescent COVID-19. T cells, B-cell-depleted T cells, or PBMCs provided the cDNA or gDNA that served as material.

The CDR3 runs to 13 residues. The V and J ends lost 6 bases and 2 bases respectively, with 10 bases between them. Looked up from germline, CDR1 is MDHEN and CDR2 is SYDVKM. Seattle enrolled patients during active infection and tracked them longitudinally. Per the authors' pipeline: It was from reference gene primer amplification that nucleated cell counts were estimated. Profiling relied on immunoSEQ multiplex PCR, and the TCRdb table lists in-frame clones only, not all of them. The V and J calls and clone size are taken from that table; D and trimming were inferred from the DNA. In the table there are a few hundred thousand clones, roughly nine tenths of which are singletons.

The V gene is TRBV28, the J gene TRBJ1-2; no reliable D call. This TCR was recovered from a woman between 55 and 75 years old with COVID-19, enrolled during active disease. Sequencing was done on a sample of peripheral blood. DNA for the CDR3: TGTGCCAGCAGGGAGGGAGCAAACTATGGCTACACCTTC. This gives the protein CASREGANYGYTF.